The 25 T cell receptor beta chains in this list originate from one sample, sequenced in a study of radiotherapy plus CTLA-4 blockade in lung cancer. Assay: immunoSEQ multiplex PCR; the TCRdb copy retains only in-frame clones and omits some. This repertoire shows around 90,000 clones, around 81% found once; its top ten account for approximately 15%. The starting material was peripheral blood, obtained from a patient treated with radiotherapy plus ipilimumab. Every receptor here comes from a human donor with non-small cell lung cancer that progressed on radiotherapy plus ipilimumab.

In its sample, this clone was seen a few times. The rearrangement links TRBV9 to TRBJ1-3, with D possibly TRBD1 on 5 matching bases. Per the germline V gene, CDR1 is SGDLS and CDR2 is YYNGEE. The CDR3 loop spans 15 amino acids. Trimming took off 4 bases at V and 4 bases at J, with 15 bases between the two ends. CDR3 protein: CASSPHQGSGNTIYF. In DNA form, the CDR3 reads TGTGCCAGCAGCCCTCATCAGGGATCAGGAAACACCATATATTTT.

The sample holds a few counts of this clone. The V gene is TRBV9, the J gene TRBJ2-3, with TRBD1 matching over 9 bases. Germline CDR1 SGDLS, CDR2 YYNGEE. The CDR3 covers 18 residues. J gave up 1 base and V 0 bases, and 9 bases lay outside the gene matches. The CDR3 DNA is TGTGCCAGCAGCGTAGGAACAGGGGGCCCGACCCGCACAGATACGCAGTATTTT. Amino acid sequence: CASSVGTGGPTRTDTQYF.

V gene TRBV2 combines with J gene TRBJ2-1; TRBD2 aligns across 7 bases. Looked up from germline, CDR1 is SNHLY and CDR2 is FYNNEI. The CDR3 is 14 amino acids. Germline trimming cut 6 bases from V and 1 base from J; bases unmatched to any gene: 3. CDR3 residues: CASSGLVSYNEQFF. In nucleotides, the CDR3 is TGTGCCAGCAGCGGACTAGTATCCTACAATGAGCAGTTCTTC.

The rearrangement joins TRBV27 to TRBJ1-1; 8 bases line up with TRBD1. The V gene's germline CDR1 is MNHEY and CDR2 SMNVEV (reference sequence). The CDR3 contains 18 residues. V shed 3 bases and J 3 bases; nucleotides not matched to a gene: 15. The CDR3 nucleotides are TGTGCCAGCAGTTTGGCCGGCAGGGGGAAACAGGGGGACACTGAAGCTTTCTTT. Residues: CASSLAGRGKQGDTEAFF.

This chain uses TRBV4-1 with TRBJ2-1, with D unresolved. This CDR3 has 13 residues. V shed 1 base and J shed 4 bases, with 5 bases lying between them. Germline V gene data show CDR1 as MGHRA and CDR2 as YSYEKL. The chain's CDR3 is CASSQARYNEQFF. The CDR3 DNA reads TGCGCCAGCAGCCAAGCCAGGTACAATGAGCAGTTCTTC.

The J gene is TRBJ1-2, the V gene TRBV14; D is ambiguous. The length of the CDR3 is 13 residues. V was clipped by 0 bases and J by 8 bases, with 10 bases between them. Germline values: CDR1 SGHDN, CDR2 FVKESK. The CDR3 sequence: CASSQDRTFGYTF. CDR3 nucleotide sequence: TGTGCCAGCAGCCAAGATCGTACGTTCGGCTACACCTTC.

The V call is TRBV11-1, the J call TRBJ2-6; D is perhaps TRBD2 (5 bases). CDR1 and CDR2 (germline): SGHAT, FQDESV (reference sequence). The CDR3 sequence is 18 residues long. V lost 2 bases and J 4 bases, leaving 18 bases between the germline ends. The CDR3 region has the DNA TGTGCCAGCAGCTTACCCGCCGGGGAGTCTGAGGGGGCCAACGTCCTGACTTTC. Translated, it gives CASSLPAGESEGANVLTF.

Worth noting for this clone: One end of the junction is discordant with germline, which a read error may explain. This CDR3 reads CASSRGRDYEQYF. The CDR3 DNA is TGCGCCAGCAGTCGCGGCAGGGACTACGAGCAGTACTTC. The J gene is TRBJ2-7, the V gene TRBV7-2; the D gene is possibly TRBD1 (5 bases). The CDR3 totals 13 residues. The germline V gene has CDR1 SGHTA and CDR2 FQGNSA. Supplemented by reference TRBV7-2 and TRBJ2-7, the full variable domain reads GAGVSQSPSNKVTEKGKDVELRCDPISGHTALYWYRQSLGQGLEFLIYFQGNSAPDKSGLPSDRFSAERTGGSVSTLTIQRTQQEDSAVYLCASSRGRDYEQYFGPGTRLTVT.

Details on this clone: A read error may account for a junction end that differs from germline. This sequence joins TRBV4-3 and TRBJ1-5; the D gene is possibly TRBD1 (6 bases). This CDR3 region has 16 residues. Germline V gene sequence: CDR1 LGHNA, CDR2 YSLEER. The CDR3 bases are TGCGCCAGCGGCCAAGAAGTCGGGGGCGGCAATCAGCCCCAGCATTTT. This translates into CASGQEVGGGNQPQHF.

The chain employs TRBV28 and TRBJ1-2; D is unclear. Trimming took off 7 bases at V and 5 bases at J, with 14 bases between the two ends. The CDR3 consists of 13 residues. The V gene's germline CDR1 is MDHEN and CDR2 SYDVKM. The CDR3 coding sequence is TGTGCCAGCACGATCGGTCATCAATATGGCTACACCTTC. This sequence encodes CASTIGHQYGYTF.

The rearrangement links TRBV18 to TRBJ1-4; D is ambiguous. CDR3 length: 14 residues. CDR1 and CDR2 from the germline V gene are KGHSH and LQKENI. V shed 6 bases and J shed 3 bases, with 11 bases lying between them. CDR3 in DNA: TGTGCCAGCTCTCGGGGTGACGCTAATGAAAAACTGTTTTTT. It translates to CASSRGDANEKLFF. Using reference TRBV18 and TRBJ1-4 for the parts outside the CDR3, the full variable domain is NAGVMQNPRHLVRRRGQEARLRCSPMKGHSHVYWYRQLPEEGLKFMVYLQKENIIDESGMPKERFSAEFPKEGPSILRIQQVVRGDSAAYFCASSRGDANEKLFFGSGTQLSVL.

The sample holds a few counts of this clone. This chain connects TRBV29-1 to TRBJ2-3; 9 bases are a match to TRBD2. Germline V gene data show CDR1 as SQVTM and CDR2 as ANQGSEA. The CDR3 extends over 15 amino acids. V shed 4 bases, J shed 5 bases, and the junction held 10 bases outside the gene matches. CDR3 sequence: CSVGRLGLAIDTQYF. The CDR3 region has the DNA TGCAGCGTTGGAAGGCTCGGACTAGCGATAGATACGCAGTATTTT.

The rearrangement joins TRBV4-3 to TRBJ2-1, with unresolved D. This CDR3 has 13 residues. V lost 1 base to trimming and J lost 7 bases, with 8 bases between them. Germline V gene sequence: CDR1 LGHNA, CDR2 YSLEER. The CDR3 region is CASSQGLQNEQFF. The CDR3, as DNA: TGCGCCAGCAGCCAAGGGCTCCAAAATGAGCAGTTCTTC.

This chain uses TRBV6-5 with TRBJ2-5, with D perhaps matching TRBD1 (5 bases). V was pared by 7 bases and J by 1 base, with 16 bases between. In germline, CDR1 is MNHEY, CDR2 SVGAGI. CDR3 length equals 15 residues. In DNA form, the CDR3 reads TGTGCCAGCAAATATCGGACACCTGGCCAAGAGACCCAGTACTTC. This gives the protein CASKYRTPGQETQYF.

The chain has TRBV2 and TRBJ2-2; TRBD2 matches 12 bases. V lost 5 bases and J lost 0; bases outside the gene matches: 4. CDR1 is SNHLY and CDR2 is FYNNEI in the germline V gene. The CDR3 is 17 residues long. CDR3 bases: TGTGCCAGCAGTCCCCTAGCGGGGGGGGCGAACACCGGGGAGCTGTTTTTT. Translation: CASSPLAGGANTGELFF.

CDR3 protein: CASSLWTLSSYNEQFF. The CDR3 DNA reads TGCGCCAGCAGCTTGTGGACGTTGAGCTCCTACAATGAGCAGTTCTTC. V and J are TRBV5-1 and TRBJ2-1; D call uncertain. The CDR3 sequence is 16 residues long. V was shortened by 1 base and J by 0 bases, with 11 bases between the two germline ends. Germline lookup yields CDR1 SGHRS and CDR2 YFSETQ.

For this clone: The same CDR3 is also encoded by other DNA sequences in this sample. The chain couples TRBV5-4 to TRBJ2-5, with 10 nucleotides matching TRBD2. J gave up 1 base and V 2 bases, and 5 bases lay outside the gene matches. The CDR3 spans 16 residues. Germline V CDR1 and CDR2: SGHNT, YYREEE (reference sequence). CDR3 coding DNA: TGTGCCAGCAGCTTTGGACTAGCGGAGATCCAAGAGACCCAGTACTTC. This translates into CASSFGLAEIQETQYF.

The chain employs TRBV7-3 and TRBJ2-1; 11 bases fit TRBD1. Germline V gene data show CDR1 as SGHTA and CDR2 as FQGTGA. With 3 bases clipped from V and 9 bases from J, the junction kept 7 bases outside the gene matches. There are 15 residues in the CDR3. The CDR3 protein is CASSLSDRGPGEQFF. Here the CDR3 DNA reads TGTGCCAGCAGCTTGTCGGACAGGGGGCCGGGTGAGCAGTTCTTC.

The chain links TRBV6-6 to TRBJ2-1, with 14 bases identical to TRBD2. With V trimmed by 9 bases and J by 4 bases, 2 bases remained unmatched. Germline V gene data show CDR1 as MNHNY and CDR2 as SVGAGI (reference sequence). The CDR3 contains 14 residues. The chain's CDR3 is CARRLAGGYNEQFF. The CDR3 DNA is TGTGCCAGGAGACTAGCGGGGGGGTACAATGAGCAGTTCTTC.

The gene calls are TRBV5-6 and TRBJ1-2; D is unresolved. This CDR3 comprises 18 residues. The germline CDR1 and CDR2 sequences are SGHDT and YYEEEE. V dropped 1 base and J dropped 0 bases, with 19 bases sitting between them. The CDR3: CASSLWGALEFPNYGYTF. DNA for the CDR3: TGTGCCAGCAGCTTGTGGGGTGCTTTGGAATTCCCTAACTATGGCTACACCTTC.

The chain joins TRBV6-5 to TRBJ2-6; D is possibly TRBD1 (5 bases). The CDR3 runs to 16 residues. Trimming removed 0 bases from V and 2 bases from J, with 8 bases in between. CDR1 MNHEY and CDR2 SVGAGI come from the germline V gene. CDR3 protein: CASSYSTAPGANVLTF. The CDR3 nucleotides are TGTGCCAGCAGTTACTCGACAGCTCCTGGGGCCAACGTCCTGACTTTC.

This chain uses TRBV11-3 with TRBJ2-1; TRBD1 might be the D (6 bases). This CDR3 comprises 15 residues. Germline V gene sequence: CDR1 SGHNT, CDR2 YENEEA. V was shortened by 5 bases and J by 2 bases, with 13 bases between the two germline ends. CDR3 nucleotides: TGTGCCAGCAGCCTCCGACAGGAGGCCTACAATGAGCAGTTCTTC. It codes for CASSLRQEAYNEQFF.

The V call is TRBV6-5, the J call TRBJ1-3; the D is unclear. The V end was cut by 6 bases, the J end by 0 bases, with 12 bases between. CDR3 length equals 15 residues. Germline assignment: CDR1 MNHEY and CDR2 SVGAGI. DNA for the CDR3: TGTGCCAGCAGCCCCACGTCTAACTCTGGAAACACCATATATTTT. Amino acid sequence: CASSPTSNSGNTIYF.

The chain is built from TRBV4-3 and TRBJ1-1, with a weak D call TRBD1 (5 bases). Germline lookup yields CDR1 LGHNA and CDR2 YSLEER. The CDR3 length is 15 residues. With 3 bases removed from V and 0 bases from J, the gap between germline ends came to 11 bases. The CDR3 DNA reads TGCGCCAGCAGCCAGACACAGGTCCTGAACACTGAAGCTTTCTTT. Residues: CASSQTQVLNTEAFF.

The V and J genes are TRBV5-1 and TRBJ1-1, with a tentative D call TRBD1 (5 bases). This CDR3 comprises 14 residues. V lost 7 bases and J lost 4, with 17 bases in between. Germline CDR1 and CDR2: SGHRS and YFSETQ. This chain's CDR3 is CASSPRDGGTEAFF. The DNA of the CDR3 is TGCGCCAGCTCCCCGCGCGACGGGGGCACTGAAGCTTTCTTT.